The rows below give T cell receptor beta chains drawn from one sample of a study of blood T cells in healthy people across ages. TCRdb processed the 5' RACE reads anew with MiXCR; each CDR3 protein has one entry. The repertoire holds about 970,000 distinct CDR3 sequences, with about 53% as singletons. Sequencing was performed on blood. These TCRs come from a woman in her fifties or sixties in good health. Both conserved end residues are part of each CDR3. D genes are given only for firm matches. Only some rows state a clone size, as once, few, many or a class for expanded clones.

V	size	J	D	DNA	CDR3
TRBV29-1	few	TRBJ2-7	TRBD2	TGCAGCGTTGAAGGGGGTAGCGGGACCTACGAGCAGTACTTC	CSVEGGSGTYEQYF
TRBV20-1	few	TRBJ2-7	TRBD1	TGCAGTGCGGCACCGGGACAGGGGGCGAGCTACGAGCAGTACTTC	CSAAPGQGASYEQYF
TRBV2	many	TRBJ2-5	.	TGTGCCAGCAGTATTCGGTTTGTGGAGACCCAGTACTTC	CASSIRFVETQYF
TRBV29-1	.	TRBJ2-1	.	TGCAGCGTTGAAGATCGGGGGCGTCGATACAATGGGCAGTTCTTC	CSVEDRGRRYNGQFF
TRBV7-2	few	TRBJ2-5	.	TGTGCCAGCAGCTTAACATCAACGACCCAAGAGACCCAGTACTTC	CASSLTSTTQETQYF
TRBV20-1	.	TRBJ2-7	TRBD2	TGCAGTGCTAGACACATAGCGGGAGACTCCTACGAGCAGTACTTC	CSARHIAGDSYEQYF
TRBV20-1	.	TRBJ2-3	.	TGCAGTGCACATTTGGAGCCCACGCAGTATTTT	CSAHLEPTQYF
TRBV18	.	TRBJ1-2	TRBD1	TGTGCCAGCTCAGTACCAGGGGGCGTTAGCTATGGCTACACCTTC	CASSVPGGVSYGYTF
TRBV24-1	.	TRBJ2-1	TRBD2	TGTGCCACCAGTGATCCCGGGACTAGCGGATTCAATGAGCAGTTCTTC	CATSDPGTSGFNEQFF
TRBV4-2	few	TRBJ2-3	TRBD2	TGTGCCAGCAGCCAATTTTCCGGACTAGCGGCAGATACGCAGTATTTT	CASSQFSGLAADTQYF
TRBV20-1	.	TRBJ2-1	.	TGCAGTGCTAGAGGAGCGGCCGAGATTTATGAGCAGTTCTTC	CSARGAAEIYEQFF
TRBV5-5	.	TRBJ2-5	.	TGTGCCAGCAGCTTGGCTGGTCCGGAGACCCAGTACTTC	CASSLAGPETQYF
TRBV18	.	TRBJ1-1	.	TGTGCCAGCTCACTAACCCTGACAGGTGAAGCTTTCTTT	CASSLTLTGEAFF
TRBV29-1	.	TRBJ2-2	.	TGCAGCGTTGAGGTAGGAATCACCGGGGAGCTGTTTTTT	CSVEVGITGELFF